The 30 T cell receptor beta chains below all came from one sample that was sequenced in a study of siplizumab effects on memory and regulatory T cells. Clones were sequenced by immunoSEQ multiplex PCR, and TCRdb holds only the in-frame ones, with some missing. The sample gives about 100,000 clones, 94% of which show up once; 1% to 1.5% is in the top ten. The sequenced sample was non-Treg CD4+ T cells sorted from blood. All receptors come from a human donor in good health.

The gene calls are TRBV19 and TRBJ2-7, with 9 bases fitting TRBD2. V shed 0 bases, J shed 0 bases, and the junction held 3 bases outside the gene matches. The CDR3 extends over 16 amino acids. In germline, CDR1 is LNHDA, CDR2 SQIVND (reference sequence). CDR3 DNA sequence: TGTGCCAGTAGTATAGACCTTAGCGGGGGCTCCTACGAGCAGTACTTC. Its translation is CASSIDLSGGSYEQYF.

V and J are TRBV28 and TRBJ2-3, with D possibly TRBD1 on 6 matching bases. Germline values: CDR1 MDHEN, CDR2 SYDVKM. The CDR3 has 12 amino acids. V lost 3 bases, J lost 7 bases, and 8 bases lay in between. CDR3 amino acids: CASSFGQYTQYF. CDR3 bases: TGTGCCAGCAGTTTTGGACAGTATACGCAGTATTTT.

This chain uses TRBV5-1 with TRBJ2-7, with TRBD1 as a possible D gene (5 bases). This CDR3 has 16 amino acids. Trimming took off 4 bases at V and 4 bases at J, with 21 bases between the two ends. In germline, CDR1 is SGHRS, CDR2 YFSETQ. CDR3 DNA sequence: TGCGCCAGCAGCGCCGACCCGAGCACAGGTTCGTACGAGCAGTACTTC. Its translation: CASSADPSTGSYEQYF.

V and J are TRBV11-3 and TRBJ2-7, with 10 bases aligning to TRBD1. V dropped 4 bases and J dropped 4; count of bases not matched to a gene: 1. The germline CDR1 and CDR2 sequences are SGHNT and YENEEA. The CDR3 has 13 residues. The CDR3 is CASSSGQGYEQYF. The CDR3, as DNA: TGTGCCAGCAGCTCGGGACAGGGGTACGAGCAGTACTTC.

The CDR3 DNA reads as TGTGCCAGCAGCCAGGGCACATTACAGGAAGCTTTCTTT. Its protein is CASSQGTLQEAFF. This sequence joins TRBV7-3 and TRBJ1-1, with D possibly TRBD1 on 5 matching bases. Between the trimmed V and J ends, which lost 5 bases and 8 bases, there was a span of 15 bases. CDR1 is SGHTA, CDR2 FQGTGA, per germline. The CDR3 totals 13 residues. The variable domain in full, completed from reference TRBV7-3 and TRBJ1-1, reads GAGVSQTPSNKVTEKGKYVELRCDPISGHTALYWYRQSLGQGPEFLIYFQGTGAADDSGLPNDRFFAVRPEGSVSTLKIQRTERGDSAVYLCASSQGTLQEAFFGQGTRLTVV.

The CDR3 DNA reads TGTGCCAGCAGTTTTGGGGCAGGCCATACGCAGTATTTT. This translates into CASSFGAGHTQYF. This chain joins TRBV27 and TRBJ2-3; possibly TRBD1 for D (5 bases). The CDR3 sequence is 13 residues long. V lost 3 bases and J lost 7, with 11 bases in between. Germline V gene sequence: CDR1 MNHEY, CDR2 SMNVEV (reference sequence).

This clone has a handful of counts. V and J are TRBV12-2 and TRBJ1-2. TRBV12-2 is reported as a pseudogene. The CDR3 is made up of 14 amino acids. CDR3 sequence: CASRLAGQPYGYTF. The CDR3 nucleotides read TGTGCAAGTCGACTAGCCGGACAGCCCTATGGCTACACCTTC.

The chain employs TRBV7-9 and TRBJ2-1, with D unresolved. This CDR3 contains 15 residues. The germline V gene has CDR1 SEHNR and CDR2 FQNEAQ (reference sequence). V lost 0 bases to trimming and J lost 2 bases, with 8 bases between them. The CDR3 region has the DNA TGTGCCAGCAGCTTAGCGTTGTTAACCTACAATGAGCAGTTCTTC. This gives the protein CASSLALLTYNEQFF.

The rearrangement uses TRBV28 and TRBJ2-1; either TRBD1 or TRBD2 may fit D (5 bases each). Germline CDR1 reads MDHEN; CDR2 reads SYDVKM. This CDR3 region has 13 residues. V lost 3 bases to trimming and J lost 10 bases, with 13 bases between them. DNA for the CDR3: TGTGCCAGCAGTTTCGGGACGGTCCGCGAGCAGTTCTTC. It yields the protein CASSFGTVREQFF.

The sample holds one count of this clone. This chain uses TRBV19 with TRBJ2-7; TRBD1 matches 9 bases. Germline V gives CDR1 LNHDA, CDR2 SQIVND (reference sequence). With V trimmed by 8 bases and J by 2 bases, 7 bases remained unmatched. The CDR3 extends over 14 amino acids. CDR3 sequence: CASAPDRGTYEQYF. The CDR3 DNA is TGTGCCAGTGCTCCGGACAGGGGAACCTACGAGCAGTACTTC.

The V call is TRBV27, the J call TRBJ2-5; D perhaps matches TRBD1 (5 bases). The length of the CDR3 is 14 residues. The germline V and J ends were trimmed by 0 bases and 4 bases, with 9 bases remaining between them. The germline gives CDR1 MNHEY, CDR2 SMNVEV (reference sequence). CDR3 protein: CASSLSGATETQYF. The CDR3 nucleotides read TGTGCCAGCAGTTTATCTGGGGCAACAGAGACCCAGTACTTC.

The chain is built from TRBV27 and TRBJ1-3; the D gene is possibly TRBD1 (6 bases). This CDR3 contains 13 residues. V lost 6 bases to trimming and J lost 8 bases, with 14 bases between them. The germline CDR1 and CDR2 sequences are MNHEY and SMNVEV (reference sequence). The chain's CDR3 is CASSQGRGDTIYF. The CDR3 DNA reads as TGTGCCAGCAGCCAGGGGAGGGGTGACACCATATATTTT.

The rearrangement uses TRBV6-1 and TRBJ2-1; D is undetermined. V was clipped by 4 bases and J by 8 bases, with 9 bases between them. From germline, CDR1 is MNHNS and CDR2 SASEGT. This CDR3 has 12 residues. Here the CDR3 reads CASSARYDEQFF. As DNA, the CDR3 is TGTGCCAGCAGTGCTAGATACGATGAGCAGTTCTTC.

The V call is TRBV5-4, the J call TRBJ1-1; TRBD1 agrees at 8 bases. Per germline, CDR1 SGHNT and CDR2 YYREEE (reference sequence). The V segment lost 4 bases and the J segment 3 bases; nucleotides outside the gene matches: 5. The CDR3 has 14 amino acids. The CDR3 DNA follows: TGTGCCAGCAGCCCGACAGGGGTAGACACTGAAGCTTTCTTT. Translating it yields CASSPTGVDTEAFF.

V and J are TRBV4-2 and TRBJ2-1; perhaps TRBD2 as D (6 bases). Trimming left V 0 bases short and J 12 bases short, with 9 bases between. CDR3 size: 12 residues. The germline gives CDR1 LGHNA, CDR2 YNFKEQ. The CDR3 loop is CASSQERGSQFF. In nucleotides, the CDR3 is TGTGCCAGCAGCCAAGAGCGGGGATCGCAGTTCTTC.

This chain connects TRBV7-8 to TRBJ1-2; 9 nucleotides match TRBD1. The germline gives CDR1 SGHVS, CDR2 FQNEAQ. This CDR3 contains 17 residues. The V and J ends lost 4 bases and 1 base, in that order; junction bases with no gene match: 10. The CDR3 region is CASSSRTGARLNYGYTF. The CDR3 DNA follows: TGTGCCAGCAGCTCGCGGACAGGGGCAAGACTTAACTATGGCTACACCTTC. Using reference TRBV7-8 and TRBJ1-2 for the parts outside the CDR3, the full variable domain is GAGVSQSPRYKVAKRGQDVALRCDPISGHVSLFWYQQALGQGPEFLTYFQNEAQLDKSGLPSDRFFAERPEGSVSTLKIQRTQQEDSAVYLCASSSRTGARLNYGYTFGSGTRLTVV.

This chain joins TRBV7-3 and TRBJ2-1; possibly TRBD2 for D (5 bases). Deletions cut 3 bases from V and 6 bases from J, with 18 bases between. From germline, CDR1 is SGHTA and CDR2 FQGTGA. The CDR3 runs to 16 residues. The CDR3 DNA is TGTGCCAGCAGCTTTGGGCCGTCGGGGATGGGCAATGAGCAGTTCTTC. Translated: CASSFGPSGMGNEQFF.

This rearrangement joins TRBV5-1 to TRBJ1-2, with a weak D call TRBD1 (5 bases). The CDR3 loop spans 12 amino acids. V lost 1 base and J lost 10, with 11 bases in between. The V gene's germline CDR1 is SGHRS and CDR2 YFSETQ. As DNA, the CDR3 is TGCGCCAGCAGCTTGAATGGGGGAGCCTACACCTTC. It specifies CASSLNGGAYTF.

The chain links TRBV10-1 to TRBJ2-1; 7 bases are shared with TRBD1. The V gene end was trimmed by 1 base and the J gene end by 4 bases; junction bases not matched to a gene: 10. CDR3 size: 17 residues. CDR1 is WNHNN, CDR2 SYGVQD, per germline (reference sequence). This chain's CDR3 is CASSELAGGSKYNEQFF. Here the CDR3 DNA reads TGCGCCAGCAGTGAGTTGGCAGGGGGTTCGAAATACAATGAGCAGTTCTTC.

The chain joins TRBV6-6 to TRBJ1-1; D remains unclear. Between the trimmed V and J ends, which lost 6 bases and 1 base, there was a span of 18 bases. The germline gives CDR1 MNHNY, CDR2 SVGAGI (reference sequence). CDR3 length equals 16 residues. The CDR3 here is CASSFTTTGENTEAFF. CDR3 in DNA: TGTGCCAGCAGCTTTACAACGACGGGCGAGAACACTGAAGCTTTCTTT.

This chain connects TRBV7-9 to TRBJ2-5, with 9 bases fitting TRBD2. Germline CDR1 is SEHNR and CDR2 is FQNEAQ (reference sequence). The V segment lost 1 base and the J segment 4 bases; nucleotides outside the gene matches: 4. CDR3 length: 15 amino acids. CDR3 sequence: CASSLGGAGGETQYF. The CDR3 DNA follows: TGTGCCAGCAGCTTAGGTGGAGCGGGAGGAGAGACCCAGTACTTC. The full variable domain, in which reference TRBV7-9 and TRBJ2-5 provide the parts outside the CDR3, is DTGVSQNPRHKITKRGQNVTFRCDPISEHNRLYWYRQTLGQGPEFLTYFQNEAQLEKSRLLSDRFSAERPKGSFSTLEIQRTEQGDSAMYLCASSLGGAGGETQYFGPGTRLLVL.

The rearrangement uses TRBV29-1 and TRBJ1-2; 7 nucleotides agree with TRBD1. Germline V gene lookup returns CDR1 SQVTM and CDR2 ANQGSEA. V dropped 4 bases and J dropped 3; count of bases not matched to a gene: 14. This CDR3 contains 16 residues. DNA of the CDR3: TGCAGCGTTGCAGTCGGGACAGTCCAGGGGGACTATGGCTACACCTTC. Its translation: CSVAVGTVQGDYGYTF.

As for this clone: The identical CDR3 is also encoded by other nucleotide sequences in the sample. V gene TRBV11-3 combines with J gene TRBJ2-3; D is ambiguous. The CDR3 extends over 13 amino acids. Trimming pared 1 base from V and 3 bases from J, leaving 5 bases between. Germline V CDR1 and CDR2: SGHNT, YENEEA. CDR3 sequence reads: CASSLGGTDTQYF. The CDR3, as DNA: TGTGCCAGCAGCTTAGGTGGGACAGATACGCAGTATTTT.

The chain employs TRBV28 and TRBJ2-5; 7 bases are shared with TRBD2. Per germline, CDR1 MDHEN and CDR2 SYDVKM. Germline trimming cut 7 bases from V and 5 bases from J; bases unmatched to any gene: 19. The CDR3 runs to 17 residues. CDR3 in DNA: TGTGCCAGCACCACACCGACTGGGCGGGAGACGGGGGAGACCCAGTACTTC. This sequence encodes CASTTPTGRETGETQYF.

The chain has TRBV6-1 and TRBJ2-5; 13 nucleotides match TRBD2. The CDR3 loop spans 15 amino acids. Germline trimming cut 6 bases from V and 1 base from J; bases unmatched to any gene: 2. The germline gives CDR1 MNHNS, CDR2 SASEGT. The CDR3 protein is CASRGLAGSQETQYF. In nucleotides, the CDR3 is TGTGCCAGCAGGGGACTAGCGGGAAGCCAAGAGACCCAGTACTTC.

This rearrangement joins TRBV29-1 to TRBJ2-1; 8 nucleotides match TRBD1. CDR1 and CDR2 from the germline V gene are SQVTM and ANQGSEA. This CDR3 region has 15 residues. V lost 6 bases and J lost 4; bases outside the gene matches: 11. The CDR3 protein is CSVPEGTGLYNEQFF. The CDR3 coding sequence is TGCAGCGTCCCCGAGGGGACAGGTCTTTACAATGAGCAGTTCTTC.

V gene TRBV5-1 combines with J gene TRBJ2-5; TRBD1 matches 7 bases. The CDR3 runs 13 residues. V lost 4 bases, J lost 5 bases, and 5 bases stayed unmatched. The germline V gene has CDR1 SGHRS and CDR2 YFSETQ. The CDR3 coding sequence is TGCGCCAGCAGCCTAGGACAGGCGGAGACCCAGTACTTC. This codes for CASSLGQAETQYF. Full variable domain (missing parts from reference TRBV5-1 and TRBJ2-5): KAGVTQTPRYLIKTRGQQVTLSCSPISGHRSVSWYQQTPGQGLQFLFEYFSETQRNKGNFPGRFSGRQFSNSRSEMNVSTLELGDSALYLCASSLGQAETQYFGPGTRLLVL.

The chain recombines TRBV6-4 with TRBJ2-1; D is possibly TRBD1 (6 bases). The V end lost 5 bases, the J end lost 2 bases, and 13 bases lay between the germline ends. The germline gives CDR1 MRHNA, CDR2 SNTAGT. The CDR3 is made up of 15 amino acids. The CDR3, as DNA: TGTGCCAGCAGTCAAATCTCAGGGGCCTACAATGAGCAGTTCTTC. Protein sequence: CASSQISGAYNEQFF.

This chain joins TRBV10-1 and TRBJ2-3; D uncertain. V lost 2 bases and J 2 bases, leaving 5 bases between the germline ends. This CDR3 is 13 amino acids long. Germline values: CDR1 WNHNN, CDR2 SYGVQD (reference sequence). CDR3 amino acids: CASSETVTDTQYF. The CDR3 nucleotides are TGCGCCAGCAGTGAGACAGTCACAGATACGCAGTATTTT.

The V call is TRBV7-9, the J call TRBJ2-5; 8 positions agree with TRBD1. The CDR3 totals 16 residues. Germline V CDR1 and CDR2: SEHNR, FQNEAQ (reference sequence). Losses at the gene ends were 1 base for V and 5 bases for J; bases not matched to a gene: 9. CDR3 in DNA: TGTGCCAGCAGCTTAGGGGGACAGGAGGTACGGGAGACCCAGTACTTC. This translates into CASSLGGQEVRETQYF.